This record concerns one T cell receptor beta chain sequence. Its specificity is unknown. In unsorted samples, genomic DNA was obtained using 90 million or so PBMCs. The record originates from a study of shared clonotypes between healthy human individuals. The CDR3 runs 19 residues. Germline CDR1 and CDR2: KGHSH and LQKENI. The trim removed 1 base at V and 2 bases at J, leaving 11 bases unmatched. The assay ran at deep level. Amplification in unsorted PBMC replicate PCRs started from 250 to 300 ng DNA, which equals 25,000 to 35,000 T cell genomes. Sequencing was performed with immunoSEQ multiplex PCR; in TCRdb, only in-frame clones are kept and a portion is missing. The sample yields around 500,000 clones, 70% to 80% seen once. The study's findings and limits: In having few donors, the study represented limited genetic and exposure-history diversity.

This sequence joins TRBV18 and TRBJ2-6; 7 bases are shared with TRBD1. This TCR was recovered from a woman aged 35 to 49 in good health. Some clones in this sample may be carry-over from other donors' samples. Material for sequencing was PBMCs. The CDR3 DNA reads TGTGCCAGCTCACCACTGCTCAGACAGGGTTTCACTGGGGCCAACGTCCTGACTTTC. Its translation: CASSPLLRQGFTGANVLTF.